This T cell receptor (beta chain) stems from a study of blood T cell repertoires in COVID-19. Background on the study: Nucleic acid was either cDNA or gDNA, and it came from T cells, B-cell-depleted T cells, or PBMCs.

Data came from immunoSEQ multiplex PCR; TCRdb stores just in-frame clones and leaves some out. The sample yields around 50,000 clones, about 80% seen once. The sequencing sample was made of peripheral blood. This sequence was found in a woman in her fifties or sixties with acute or convalescent COVID-19.

CDR3 protein: CASSFDRVRREQYF. CDR3 bases: TGTGCCAGCAGTTTCGACAGGGTCCGTCGTGAGCAGTACTTC. The chain uses TRBV6-5 and TRBJ2-7; 7 bases line up with TRBD1. The germline CDR1 and CDR2 sequences are MNHEY and SVGAGI. Trimming cost V 4 bases and J 7 bases; bases outside gene matches: 10. There are 14 residues in the CDR3.